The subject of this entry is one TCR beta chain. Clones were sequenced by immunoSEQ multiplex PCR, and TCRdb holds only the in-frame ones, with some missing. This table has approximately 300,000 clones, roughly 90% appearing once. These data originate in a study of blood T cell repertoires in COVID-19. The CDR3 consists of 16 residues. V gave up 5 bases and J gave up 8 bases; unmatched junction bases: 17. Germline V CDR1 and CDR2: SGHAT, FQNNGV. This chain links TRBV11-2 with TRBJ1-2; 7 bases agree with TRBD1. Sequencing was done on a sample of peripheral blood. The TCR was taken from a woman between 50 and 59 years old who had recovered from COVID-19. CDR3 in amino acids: CASSLPPDRREKGYTF. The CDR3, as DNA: TGTGCCAGCAGCCTTCCCCCGGACAGGCGGGAAAAGGGCTACACCTTC. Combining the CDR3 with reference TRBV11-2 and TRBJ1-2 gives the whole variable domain EAGVAQSPRYKIIEKRQSVAFWCNPISGHATLYWYQQILGQGPKLLIQFQNNGVVDDSQLPKDRFSAERLKGVDSTLKIQPAKLEDSAVYLCASSLPPDRREKGYTFGSGTRLTVV.